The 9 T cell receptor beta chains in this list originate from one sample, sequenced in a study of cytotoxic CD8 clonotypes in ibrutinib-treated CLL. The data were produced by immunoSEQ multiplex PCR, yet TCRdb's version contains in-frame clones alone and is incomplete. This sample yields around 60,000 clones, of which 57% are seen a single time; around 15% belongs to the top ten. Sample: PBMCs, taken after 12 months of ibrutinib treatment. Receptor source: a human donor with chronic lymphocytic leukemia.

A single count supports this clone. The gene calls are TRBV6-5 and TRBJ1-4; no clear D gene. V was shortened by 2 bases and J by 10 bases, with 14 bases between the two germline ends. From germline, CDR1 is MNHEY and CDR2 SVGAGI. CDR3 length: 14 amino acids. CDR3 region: CASSYERHAGKLFF. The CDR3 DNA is TGTGCCAGCAGTTACGAAAGGCATGCGGGAAAACTGTTTTTT.

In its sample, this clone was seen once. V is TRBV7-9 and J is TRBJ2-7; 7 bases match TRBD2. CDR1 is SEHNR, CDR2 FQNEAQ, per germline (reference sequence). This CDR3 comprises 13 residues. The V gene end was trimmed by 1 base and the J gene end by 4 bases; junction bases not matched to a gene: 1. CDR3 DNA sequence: TGTGCCAGCAGCTTAGGGGAGGGGTACGAGCAGTACTTC. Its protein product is CASSLGEGYEQYF.

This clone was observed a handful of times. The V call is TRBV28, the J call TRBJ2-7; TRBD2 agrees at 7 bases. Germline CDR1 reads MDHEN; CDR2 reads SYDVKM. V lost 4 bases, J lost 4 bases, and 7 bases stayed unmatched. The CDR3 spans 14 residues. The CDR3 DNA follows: TGTGCCAGCAGTTCCCGGACTAGTATGTACGAGCAGTACTTC. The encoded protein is CASSSRTSMYEQYF.

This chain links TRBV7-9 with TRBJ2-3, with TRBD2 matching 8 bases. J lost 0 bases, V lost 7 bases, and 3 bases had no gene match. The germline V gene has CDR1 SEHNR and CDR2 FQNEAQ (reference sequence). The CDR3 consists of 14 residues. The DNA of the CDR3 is TGTGCCAGCATTAAGCGGGAGAGCACAGATACGCAGTATTTT. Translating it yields CASIKRESTDTQYF.

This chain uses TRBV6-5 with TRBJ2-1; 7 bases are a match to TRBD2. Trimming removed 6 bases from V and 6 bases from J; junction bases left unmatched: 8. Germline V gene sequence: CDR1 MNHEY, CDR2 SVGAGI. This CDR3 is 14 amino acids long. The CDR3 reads CASSPAGDLNEQFF. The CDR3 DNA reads TGTGCCAGCAGCCCCGCGGGGGACCTCAATGAGCAGTTCTTC.

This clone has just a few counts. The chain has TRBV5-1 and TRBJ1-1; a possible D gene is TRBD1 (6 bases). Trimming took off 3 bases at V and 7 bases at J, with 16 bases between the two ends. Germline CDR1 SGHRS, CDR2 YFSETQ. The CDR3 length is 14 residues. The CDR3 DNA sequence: TGCGCCAGCAGCTCGGCGACAGGTTCCGTTGAAGCTTTCTTT. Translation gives CASSSATGSVEAFF.

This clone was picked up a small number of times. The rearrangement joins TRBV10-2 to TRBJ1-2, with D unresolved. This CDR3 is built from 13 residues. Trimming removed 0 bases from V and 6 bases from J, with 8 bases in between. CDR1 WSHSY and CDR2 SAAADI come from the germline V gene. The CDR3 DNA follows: TGCGCCAGCAGTGAGTCTTTAGGCCATGGCTACACCTTC. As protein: CASSESLGHGYTF.

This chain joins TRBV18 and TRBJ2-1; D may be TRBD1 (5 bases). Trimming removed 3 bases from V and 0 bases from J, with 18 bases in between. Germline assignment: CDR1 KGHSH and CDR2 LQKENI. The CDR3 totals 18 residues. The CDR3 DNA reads TGTGCCAGCTCACCCCGTCAGAGCAGGGAAAGCTCCTACAATGAGCAGTTCTTC. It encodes CASSPRQSRESSYNEQFF.

The CDR3 nucleotides are TGTGCCAGCAGTCCGGCGGGACAAAGCAAAAACATTCAGTACTTC. It translates to CASSPAGQSKNIQYF. This sequence joins TRBV25-1 and TRBJ2-4; D tentatively reads TRBD1 or TRBD2 (6 bases each). Germline-derived CDR1 and CDR2 are MGHDK and SYGVNS. The CDR3 has 15 amino acids. V lost 5 bases and J 3 bases, leaving 14 bases between the germline ends.